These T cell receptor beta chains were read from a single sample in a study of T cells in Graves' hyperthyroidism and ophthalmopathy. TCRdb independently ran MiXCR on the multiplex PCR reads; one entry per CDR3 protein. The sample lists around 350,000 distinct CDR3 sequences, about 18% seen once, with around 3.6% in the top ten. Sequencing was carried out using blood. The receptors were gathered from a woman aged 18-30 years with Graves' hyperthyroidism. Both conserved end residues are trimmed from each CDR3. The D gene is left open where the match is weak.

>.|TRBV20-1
SASSDGYSNQPQH
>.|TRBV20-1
SARAGLGVNYGYT
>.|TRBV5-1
ASSSRTAGSYNSPLH
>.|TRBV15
ATSTHRFPGNQPQH
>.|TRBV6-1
AIPKSDVVEAQY
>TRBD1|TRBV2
ASSTGTGNTGELF
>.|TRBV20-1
SATDTEAF
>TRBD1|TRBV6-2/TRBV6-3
ASSYSDRGGYSNQPQH
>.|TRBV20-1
SAQGVSTNIQY
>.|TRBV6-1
ASSEFANYGYT
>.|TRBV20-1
SAPLRAAGRPIMNTEAF
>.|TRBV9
ASSVAGSGTGELF
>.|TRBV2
ASSVGGAGNTIY
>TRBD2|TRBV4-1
ASSQPLAGGTYEQY
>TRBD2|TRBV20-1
SARGFGGANTGELF
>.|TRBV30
AWNLPRHYGYT
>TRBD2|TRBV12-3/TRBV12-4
ASSWGGVKTQY